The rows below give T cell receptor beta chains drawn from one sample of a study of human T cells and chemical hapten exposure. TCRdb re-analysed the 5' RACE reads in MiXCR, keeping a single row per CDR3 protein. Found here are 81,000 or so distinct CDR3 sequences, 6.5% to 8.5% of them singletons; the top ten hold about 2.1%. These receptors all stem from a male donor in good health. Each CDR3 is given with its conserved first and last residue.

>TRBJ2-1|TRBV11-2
CASSVGTSGIYNEQFF
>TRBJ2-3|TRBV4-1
CASSQAEASSTDTQYF
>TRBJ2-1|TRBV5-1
CASRGQGSRNEQFF
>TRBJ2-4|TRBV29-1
CSAGGLAGVAGNIQYF
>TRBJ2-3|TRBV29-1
CSVEVGTDTQYF
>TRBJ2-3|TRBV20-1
CSARLAATDTQYF
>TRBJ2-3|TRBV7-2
CASRNRLDTDTQYF
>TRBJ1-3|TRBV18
CASSPRQPSGNTIYF
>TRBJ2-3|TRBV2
CASSGTTGAYSTDTQYF
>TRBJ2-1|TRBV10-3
CAISESIQGTPYNEQFF
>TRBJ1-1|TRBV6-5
CASSYGTGGTEAFF
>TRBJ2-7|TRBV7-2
CASSPTGGTAYEQYF
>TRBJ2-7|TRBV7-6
CASSPGLAGGPYHF
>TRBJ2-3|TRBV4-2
CASSQVLAGGPRTDTQYF
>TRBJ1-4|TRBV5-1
CASSFGQGDEKLFF
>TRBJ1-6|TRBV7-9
CASSLVLGENSPLHF
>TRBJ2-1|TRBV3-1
CASSPPQAREQFF
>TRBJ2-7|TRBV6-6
CASSRDVFGYEQYF
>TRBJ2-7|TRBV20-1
CSARDQEGITYEQYF
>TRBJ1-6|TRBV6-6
CASWGQGVSSYNSPLHF
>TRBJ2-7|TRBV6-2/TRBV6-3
CASRDSGSPYEQYF
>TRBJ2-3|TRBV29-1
CSVERGATGDTQYF
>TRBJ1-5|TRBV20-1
CSARGDRAGSNQPQHF
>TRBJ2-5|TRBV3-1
CASSQDNRGRETQYF
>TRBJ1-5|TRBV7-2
CASSLVEGDQPQHF
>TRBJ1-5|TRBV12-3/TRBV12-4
CASSLRGGNQPQHF
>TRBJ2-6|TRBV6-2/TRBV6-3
CASSYPDGQGLSSGANVLTF
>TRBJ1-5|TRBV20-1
CSGRQGNQPQHF
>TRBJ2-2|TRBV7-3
CASGRPTGELFF
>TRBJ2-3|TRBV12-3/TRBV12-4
CASSFVGGGEDTQYF
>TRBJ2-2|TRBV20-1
CSARGRGRAGELFF
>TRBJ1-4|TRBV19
CASSPPTGRAEKLFF
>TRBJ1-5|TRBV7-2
CASSSPGQVDNQPQHF
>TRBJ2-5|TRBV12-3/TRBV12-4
CASTLGRPDRVLIETQYF
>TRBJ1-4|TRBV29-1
CSVTESANEKLFF
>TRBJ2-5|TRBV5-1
CASSLARDPRKETQYF
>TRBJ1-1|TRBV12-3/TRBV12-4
CASSPLQGGTVNTEAFF
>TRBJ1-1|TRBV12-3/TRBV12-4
CASNRDRFTEAFF
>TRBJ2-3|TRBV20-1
CSAAGTRTDTQYF
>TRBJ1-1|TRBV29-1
CSVEYGGNTEAFF
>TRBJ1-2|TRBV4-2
CASSHLTGDNFGYTF
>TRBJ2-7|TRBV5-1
CASSLKVTGGDQQYF
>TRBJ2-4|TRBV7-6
CASSNAGEYSKNIQYF
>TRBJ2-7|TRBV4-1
CASSQDRGSYEQYF
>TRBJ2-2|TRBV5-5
CASSPYRTANTGELFF
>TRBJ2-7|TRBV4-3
CASSSRLGEDYEQYF
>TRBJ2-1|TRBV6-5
CASSYSKAGLNEQFF
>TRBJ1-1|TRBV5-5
CASSLRDRGQRTEAFF
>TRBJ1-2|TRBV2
CATGPTGLKRGYTF
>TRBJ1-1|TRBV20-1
CSARVGQGTTEAFF
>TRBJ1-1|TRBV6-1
CASRQAEHTEAFF
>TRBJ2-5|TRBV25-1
CASSTGTLGTQYF